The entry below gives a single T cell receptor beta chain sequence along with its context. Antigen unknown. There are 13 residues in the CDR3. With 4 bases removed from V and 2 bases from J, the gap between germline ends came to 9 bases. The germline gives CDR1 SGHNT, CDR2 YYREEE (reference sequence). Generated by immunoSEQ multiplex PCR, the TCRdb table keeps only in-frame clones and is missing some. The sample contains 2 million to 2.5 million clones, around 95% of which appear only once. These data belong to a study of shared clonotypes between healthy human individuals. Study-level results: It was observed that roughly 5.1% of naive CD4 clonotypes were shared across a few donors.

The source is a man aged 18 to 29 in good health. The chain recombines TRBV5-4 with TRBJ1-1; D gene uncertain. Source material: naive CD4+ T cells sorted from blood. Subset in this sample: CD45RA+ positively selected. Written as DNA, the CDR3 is TGTGCCAGCAGCGTGGACGAAAACACTGAAGCTTTCTTT. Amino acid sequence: CASSVDENTEAFF.